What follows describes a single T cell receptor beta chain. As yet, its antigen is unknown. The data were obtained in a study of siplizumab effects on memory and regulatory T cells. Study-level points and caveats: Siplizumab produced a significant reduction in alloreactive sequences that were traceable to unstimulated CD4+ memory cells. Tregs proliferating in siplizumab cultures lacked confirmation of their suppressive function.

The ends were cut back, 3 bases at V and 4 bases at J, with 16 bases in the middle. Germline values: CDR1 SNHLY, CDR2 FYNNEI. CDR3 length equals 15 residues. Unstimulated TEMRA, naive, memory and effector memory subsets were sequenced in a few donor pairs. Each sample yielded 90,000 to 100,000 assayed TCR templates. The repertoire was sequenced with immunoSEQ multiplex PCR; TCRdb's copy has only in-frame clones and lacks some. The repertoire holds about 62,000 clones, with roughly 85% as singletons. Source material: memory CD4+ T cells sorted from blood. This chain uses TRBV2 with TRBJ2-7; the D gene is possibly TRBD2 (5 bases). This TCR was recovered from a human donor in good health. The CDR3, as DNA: TGTGCCAGCAGTGAGATTGGACTCAAAGATTACGAGCAGTACTTC. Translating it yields CASSEIGLKDYEQYF.